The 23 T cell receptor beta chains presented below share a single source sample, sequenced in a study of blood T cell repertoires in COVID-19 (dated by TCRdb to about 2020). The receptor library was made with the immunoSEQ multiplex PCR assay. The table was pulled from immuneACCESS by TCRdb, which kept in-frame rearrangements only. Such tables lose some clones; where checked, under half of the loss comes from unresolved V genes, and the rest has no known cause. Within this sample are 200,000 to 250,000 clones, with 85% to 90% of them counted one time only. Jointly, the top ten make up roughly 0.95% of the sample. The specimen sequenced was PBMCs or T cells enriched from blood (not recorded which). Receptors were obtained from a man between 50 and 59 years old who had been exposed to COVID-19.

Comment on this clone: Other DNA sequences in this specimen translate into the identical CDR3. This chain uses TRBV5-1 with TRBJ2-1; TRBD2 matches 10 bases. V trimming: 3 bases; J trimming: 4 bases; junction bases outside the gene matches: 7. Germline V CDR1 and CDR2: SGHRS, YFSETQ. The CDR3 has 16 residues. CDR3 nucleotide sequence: TGCGCCAGCAGCTCTCGGAGCGGGGGGGCTTACAATGAGCAGTTCTTC. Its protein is CASSSRSGGAYNEQFF.

The DNA of the CDR3 is TGTGCCAGCAGCTTGACGGACAGGGCTCCCTACGAGCAGTACTTC. It is translated as CASSLTDRAPYEQYF. This rearrangement joins TRBV5-5 to TRBJ2-7, with 8 positions matching TRBD1. From germline, CDR1 is SGHKS and CDR2 YYEKEE (reference sequence). The CDR3 is made up of 15 amino acids. The ends lost 1 base at V and 2 bases at J; junction bases unmatched: 5.

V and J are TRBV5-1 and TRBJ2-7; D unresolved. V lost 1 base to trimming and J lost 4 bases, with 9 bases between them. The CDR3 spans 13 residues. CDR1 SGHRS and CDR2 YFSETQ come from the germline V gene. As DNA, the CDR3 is TGCGCCAGCAGCTTGCCCCAGTTATACGAGCAGTACTTC. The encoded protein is CASSLPQLYEQYF. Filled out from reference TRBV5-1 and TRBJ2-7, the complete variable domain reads KAGVTQTPRYLIKTRGQQVTLSCSPISGHRSVSWYQQTPGQGLQFLFEYFSETQRNKGNFPGRFSGRQFSNSRSEMNVSTLELGDSALYLCASSLPQLYEQYFGPGTRLTVT.

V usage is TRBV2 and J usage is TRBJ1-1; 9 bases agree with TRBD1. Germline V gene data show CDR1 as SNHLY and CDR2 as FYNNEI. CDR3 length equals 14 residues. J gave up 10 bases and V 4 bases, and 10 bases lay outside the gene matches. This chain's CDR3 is CASSGTGAPGRAFF. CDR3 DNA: TGTGCCAGCAGTGGGACAGGGGCACCCGGCCGAGCTTTCTTT.

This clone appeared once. The chain's CDR3 is CASRGLAGWETQYF. The CDR3 nucleotides are TGTGCCAGCAGAGGACTAGCGGGGTGGGAGACCCAGTACTTC. The V gene is TRBV19, the J gene TRBJ2-5; 12 bases agree with TRBD2. Per the germline V gene, CDR1 is LNHDA and CDR2 is SQIVND (reference sequence). The CDR3 contains 14 residues. Unmatched junction bases numbered 7, after V lost 9 bases and J lost 5 bases.

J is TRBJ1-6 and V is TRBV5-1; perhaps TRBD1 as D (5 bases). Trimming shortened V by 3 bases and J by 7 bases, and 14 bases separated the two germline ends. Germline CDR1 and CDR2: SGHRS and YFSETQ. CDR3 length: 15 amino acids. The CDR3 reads CASSSEAGPNSPLHF. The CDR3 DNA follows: TGCGCCAGCAGCTCGGAAGCAGGGCCCAATTCACCCCTCCACTTT.

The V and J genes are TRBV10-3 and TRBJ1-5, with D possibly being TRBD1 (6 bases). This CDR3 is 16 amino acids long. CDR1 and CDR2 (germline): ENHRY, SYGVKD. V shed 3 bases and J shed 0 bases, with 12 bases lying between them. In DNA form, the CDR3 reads TGTGCCATCAGTGAACAGGGCCCAGCTAGCAATCAGCCCCAGCATTTT. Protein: CAISEQGPASNQPQHF.

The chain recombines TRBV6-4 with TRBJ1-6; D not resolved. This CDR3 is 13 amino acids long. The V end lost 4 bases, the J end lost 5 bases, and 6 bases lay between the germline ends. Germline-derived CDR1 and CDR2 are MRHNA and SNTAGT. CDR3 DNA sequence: TGTGCCAGCAGTGCCCAGGATAATTCACCCCTCCACTTT. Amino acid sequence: CASSAQDNSPLHF.

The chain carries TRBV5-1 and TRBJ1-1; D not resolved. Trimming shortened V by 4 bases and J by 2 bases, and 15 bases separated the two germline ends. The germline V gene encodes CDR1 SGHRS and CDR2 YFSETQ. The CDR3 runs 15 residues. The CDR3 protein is CASSPLGSSNTEAFF. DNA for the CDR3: TGCGCCAGCAGCCCCCTCGGGTCGAGTAACACTGAAGCTTTCTTT.

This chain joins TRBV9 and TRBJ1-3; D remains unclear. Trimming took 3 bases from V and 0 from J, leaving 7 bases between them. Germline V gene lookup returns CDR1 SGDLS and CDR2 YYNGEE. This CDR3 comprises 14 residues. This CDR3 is CASSDRSSGNTIYF. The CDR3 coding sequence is TGTGCCAGCAGCGATCGGTCCTCTGGAAACACCATATATTTT.

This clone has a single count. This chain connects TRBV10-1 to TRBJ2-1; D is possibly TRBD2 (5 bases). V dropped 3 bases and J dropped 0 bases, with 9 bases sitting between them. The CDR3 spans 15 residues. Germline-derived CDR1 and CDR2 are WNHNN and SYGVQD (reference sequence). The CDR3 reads CASSEGADSYNEQFF. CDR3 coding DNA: TGCGCCAGCAGTGAAGGAGCGGACTCCTACAATGAGCAGTTCTTC.

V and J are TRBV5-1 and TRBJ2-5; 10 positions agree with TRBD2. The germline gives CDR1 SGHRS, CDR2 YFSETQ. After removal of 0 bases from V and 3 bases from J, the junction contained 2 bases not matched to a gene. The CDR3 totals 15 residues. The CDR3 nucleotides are TGCGCCAGCAGCTTGGGTACTAGCGGGGAAGAGACCCAGTACTTC. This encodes CASSLGTSGEETQYF. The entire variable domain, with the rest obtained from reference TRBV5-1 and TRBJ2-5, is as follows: KAGVTQTPRYLIKTRGQQVTLSCSPISGHRSVSWYQQTPGQGLQFLFEYFSETQRNKGNFPGRFSGRQFSNSRSEMNVSTLELGDSALYLCASSLGTSGEETQYFGPGTRLLVL.

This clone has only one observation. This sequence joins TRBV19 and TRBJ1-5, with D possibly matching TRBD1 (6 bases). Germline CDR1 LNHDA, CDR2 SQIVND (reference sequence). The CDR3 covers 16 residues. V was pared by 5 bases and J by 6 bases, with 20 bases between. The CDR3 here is CASSPGVAITSQPQHF. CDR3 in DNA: TGTGCCAGTAGTCCAGGGGTTGCCATTACGAGTCAGCCCCAGCATTTT.

Here the CDR3 reads CASSESGGQSGKPQHF. CDR3 nucleotides: TGTGCCAGCAGTGAATCGGGGGGACAATCGGGCAAGCCCCAGCATTTT. The genes are TRBV2 and TRBJ1-5; weak D call: TRBD1 (6 bases). This CDR3 contains 16 residues. From germline, CDR1 is SNHLY and CDR2 FYNNEI. Trimming took 2 bases from V and 8 from J, leaving 19 bases between them.

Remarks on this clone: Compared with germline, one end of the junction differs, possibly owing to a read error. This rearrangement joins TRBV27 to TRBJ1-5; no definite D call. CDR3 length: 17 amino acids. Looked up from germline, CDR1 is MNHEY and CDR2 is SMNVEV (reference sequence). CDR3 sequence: CASSLAGQIGFNQSQHF. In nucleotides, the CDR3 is TGTGCCAGCAGTTTGGCGGGCCAGATCGGGTTCAATCAGTCCCAGCATTTT.

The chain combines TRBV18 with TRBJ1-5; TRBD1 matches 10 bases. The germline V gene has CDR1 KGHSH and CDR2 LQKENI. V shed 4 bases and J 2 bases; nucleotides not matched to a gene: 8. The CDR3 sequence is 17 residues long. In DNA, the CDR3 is TGTGCCAGCTCACAACCCGGACAGGGGGAAGGCAATCAGCCCCAGCATTTT. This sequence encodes CASSQPGQGEGNQPQHF.

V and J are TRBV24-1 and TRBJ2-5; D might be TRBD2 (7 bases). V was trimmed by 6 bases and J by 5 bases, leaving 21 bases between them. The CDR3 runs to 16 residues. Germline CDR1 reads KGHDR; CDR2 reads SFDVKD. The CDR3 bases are TGTGCCACCAGTCTGGGGGGGGCGAGGGGATGGGAGACCCAGTACTTC. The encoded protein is CATSLGGARGWETQYF.

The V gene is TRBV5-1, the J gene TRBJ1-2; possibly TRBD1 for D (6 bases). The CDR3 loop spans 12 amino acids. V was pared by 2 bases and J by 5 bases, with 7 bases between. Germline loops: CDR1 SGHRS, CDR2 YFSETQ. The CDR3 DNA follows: TGCGCCAGCAGCTTAACAGGGTATGGCTACACCTTC. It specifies CASSLTGYGYTF.

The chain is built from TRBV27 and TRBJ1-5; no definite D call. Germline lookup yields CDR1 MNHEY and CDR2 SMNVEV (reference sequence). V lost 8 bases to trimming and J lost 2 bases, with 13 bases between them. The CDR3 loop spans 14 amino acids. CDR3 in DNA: TGTGCCAGCTCGATTAATGCGGGCAATCAGCCCCAGCATTTT. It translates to CASSINAGNQPQHF.

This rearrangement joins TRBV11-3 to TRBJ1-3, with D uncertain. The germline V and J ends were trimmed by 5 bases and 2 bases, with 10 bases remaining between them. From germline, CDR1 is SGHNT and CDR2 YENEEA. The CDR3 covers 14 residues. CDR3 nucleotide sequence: TGTGCCAGCAGCGGCAGGATCGCTGGAAACACCATATATTTT. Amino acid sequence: CASSGRIAGNTIYF.

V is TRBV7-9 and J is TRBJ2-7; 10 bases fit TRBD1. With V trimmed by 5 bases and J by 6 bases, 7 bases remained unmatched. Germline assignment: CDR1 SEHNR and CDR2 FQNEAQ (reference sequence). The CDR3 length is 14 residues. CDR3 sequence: CASSARDRGGEQYF. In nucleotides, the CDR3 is TGTGCCAGCAGCGCCCGGGACAGGGGCGGCGAGCAGTACTTC.

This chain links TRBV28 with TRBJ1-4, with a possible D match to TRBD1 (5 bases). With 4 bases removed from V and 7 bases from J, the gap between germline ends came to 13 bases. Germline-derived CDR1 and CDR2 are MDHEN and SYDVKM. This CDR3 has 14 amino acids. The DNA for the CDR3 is TGTGCCAGCAGTTCGAGCAGGGAGGGTGAAAAACTGTTTTTT. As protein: CASSSSREGEKLFF.

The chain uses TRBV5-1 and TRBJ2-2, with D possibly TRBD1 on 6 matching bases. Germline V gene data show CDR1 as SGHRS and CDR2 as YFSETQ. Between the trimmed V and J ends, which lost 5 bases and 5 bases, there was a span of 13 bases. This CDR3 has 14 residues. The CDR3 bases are TGCGCCAGCAGTTTTACTGGACAGACCGGGGAGCTGTTTTTT. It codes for CASSFTGQTGELFF. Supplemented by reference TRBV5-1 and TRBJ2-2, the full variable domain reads KAGVTQTPRYLIKTRGQQVTLSCSPISGHRSVSWYQQTPGQGLQFLFEYFSETQRNKGNFPGRFSGRQFSNSRSEMNVSTLELGDSALYLCASSFTGQTGELFFGEGSRLTVL.